The subject of this entry is one TCR beta chain. Its antigen is undetermined. The library was made from cDNA and included unique molecular identifiers. Some 500,000 cDNA molecules were obtained from 1 to 10 million T cells. TCRdb reprocessed the PCR reads via MiXCR and lists one record per CDR3 protein. The table includes about 460,000 distinct CDR3 sequences, over 35% detected once. The source of the sample is a study of post-analysis software for immune sequencing data. Study observations and caveats: In patients, about five TRBV segments were more frequent than in controls, with TRBV5-6, TRBV5-1 and TRBV20-1 among them.

This CDR3 region has 14 residues. Trimming shortened V by 1 base and J by 2 bases, and 12 bases separated the two germline ends. CDR1 is DFQATT, CDR2 SNEGSKA, per germline (reference sequence). The chain links TRBV20-1 to TRBJ2-7; D is perhaps TRBD2 (5 bases). Sequenced input: blood. The TCR originated in a girl aged 10-17 years with multiple sclerosis. The CDR3 sequence: CSARGGKGAYEQYF. The CDR3 DNA sequence: TGCAGTGCTAGAGGAGGGAAGGGAGCCTACGAGCAGTACTTC.